A single sample gave rise to the 21 T cell receptor beta chains below, sequenced in a study of cytomegalovirus exposure and HLA in healthy donors. The table came from immunoSEQ multiplex PCR; TCRdb's copy has only in-frame clones and leaves some out. Of a few hundred thousand clones in the sample, 70% to 90% were seen once. The sample was PBMCs. These receptor sequences come from a woman aged 18-35 years in good health and CMV-seronegative.

The chain has TRBV5-1 and TRBJ1-2, with D uncertain. CDR1 is SGHRS and CDR2 is YFSETQ in the germline V gene. Trimming pared 0 bases from V and 6 bases from J, leaving 6 bases between. This CDR3 comprises 12 residues. Here the CDR3 reads CASSLDIDGYTF. Written as DNA, the CDR3 is TGCGCCAGCAGCTTGGATATTGATGGCTACACCTTC. The full variable domain, in which reference TRBV5-1 and TRBJ1-2 provide the parts outside the CDR3, is KAGVTQTPRYLIKTRGQQVTLSCSPISGHRSVSWYQQTPGQGLQFLFEYFSETQRNKGNFPGRFSGRQFSNSRSEMNVSTLELGDSALYLCASSLDIDGYTFGSGTRLTVV.

This clone was seen just once. This chain connects TRBV6-1 to TRBJ1-1, with 8 bases that match TRBD1. V was clipped by 3 bases and J by 4 bases; unmatched bases: 10. The length of the CDR3 is 16 residues. CDR1 is MNHNS and CDR2 is SASEGT in the germline V gene. The chain's CDR3 is CASSELGQGMGTEAFF. The CDR3 nucleotides read TGTGCCAGCAGTGAGCTAGGACAGGGAATGGGCACTGAAGCTTTCTTT.

This chain links TRBV6-1 with TRBJ1-1, with 7 bases fitting TRBD1. The CDR3 has 14 amino acids. Germline values: CDR1 MNHNS, CDR2 SASEGT. The V and J ends lost 1 base and 5 bases, in that order; junction bases with no gene match: 4. The CDR3 DNA follows: TGTGCCAGCAGTGAAGGGACAGGTGGAACTGAAGCTTTCTTT. It is translated as CASSEGTGGTEAFF.

The chain uses TRBV29-1 and TRBJ2-1; 7 nucleotides line up with TRBD1. Germline loops: CDR1 SQVTM, CDR2 ANQGSEA. The CDR3 loop spans 12 amino acids. V was pared by 4 bases and J by 6 bases, with 3 bases of the junction left unmatched. The CDR3 bases are TGCAGCGTTGCAGGGGGAAGCAATGAGCAGTTCTTC. Translated, it gives CSVAGGSNEQFF.

The gene calls are TRBV4-1 and TRBJ2-1; a weak D match, TRBD1 (6 bases). This CDR3 region has 14 residues. Per the germline V gene, CDR1 is MGHRA and CDR2 is YSYEKL. The ends were cut back, 4 bases at V and 6 bases at J, with 13 bases in the middle. CDR3 sequence (DNA): TGCGCCAGCAGCCCAGGGACACTCTCCAATGAGCAGTTCTTC. Its protein product is CASSPGTLSNEQFF.

This clone was detected only a few times. The gene calls are TRBV7-9 and TRBJ2-7, with TRBD2 matching 7 bases. J gave up 10 bases and V 2 bases, and 5 bases lay outside the gene matches. The CDR3 spans 12 residues. Germline CDR1 is SEHNR and CDR2 is FQNEAQ (reference sequence). The CDR3 nucleotides read TGTGCCAGCAGCTTAAGCGAAGCGGGACAGTACTTC. Amino acid sequence: CASSLSEAGQYF.

The CDR3 here is CASMGTGPAYEQYF. CDR3 nucleotide sequence: TGTGCCAGCATGGGGACAGGTCCGGCCTACGAGCAGTACTTC. The chain is built from TRBV2 and TRBJ2-7; 8 nucleotides line up with TRBD1. The CDR3 length is 14 residues. With 7 bases clipped from V and 2 bases from J, the junction kept 7 bases outside the gene matches. The germline V gene encodes CDR1 SNHLY and CDR2 FYNNEI.

The chain combines TRBV7-2 with TRBJ2-5; 12 nucleotides align to TRBD2. Germline values: CDR1 SGHTA, CDR2 FQGNSA. The CDR3 extends over 14 amino acids. J lost 4 bases, V lost 5 bases, and 2 bases had no gene match. The CDR3 region is CASSQTSGRETQYF. In nucleotides, the CDR3 is TGTGCCAGCAGCCAGACTAGCGGGAGAGAGACCCAGTACTTC.

The rearrangement joins TRBV5-1 to TRBJ2-1; TRBD2 matches 9 bases. This CDR3 has 15 amino acids. From germline, CDR1 is SGHRS and CDR2 YFSETQ. The junction had 4 bases not matched to a gene; V was cut back by 2 bases and J by 4 bases. The CDR3 region is CASSLIAGDYNEQFF. The DNA for the CDR3 is TGCGCCAGCAGCTTAATAGCGGGGGATTACAATGAGCAGTTCTTC.

The chain has TRBV18 and TRBJ1-2; D is perhaps TRBD1 (5 bases). The length of the CDR3 is 12 residues. Germline CDR1 and CDR2: KGHSH and LQKENI. V was cut by 3 bases and J by 6 bases, with 8 bases left in between. CDR3: CASSPTEDGYTF. In DNA, the CDR3 is TGTGCCAGCTCACCGACAGAGGATGGCTACACCTTC.

The chain carries TRBV4-3 and TRBJ2-3; perhaps TRBD2 as D (6 bases). Trimming shortened V by 6 bases and J by 3 bases, and 10 bases separated the two germline ends. The CDR3 is made up of 13 amino acids. CDR1 and CDR2 from the germline V gene are LGHNA and YSLEER. CDR3 amino acids: CASRLRETDTQYF. The CDR3 nucleotides read TGCGCCAGCAGGCTCCGGGAGACAGATACGCAGTATTTT.

CDR3 in DNA: TGTGCCAGCAGTCAAATCCCAGATACGCAGTATTTT. Translation: CASSQIPDTQYF. This chain joins TRBV6-1 and TRBJ2-3, with no clear D. The CDR3 consists of 12 residues. CDR1 is MNHNS, CDR2 SASEGT, per germline. Trimming left V 5 bases short and J 4 bases short, with 7 bases between.

The chain combines TRBV14 with TRBJ1-1; 7 nucleotides match TRBD1. The trim removed 4 bases at V and 6 bases at J, leaving 8 bases unmatched. The CDR3 runs to 14 residues. Germline CDR1 reads SGHDN; CDR2 reads FVKESK. Here the CDR3 DNA reads TGTGCCAGCAGCCTTATGACAGGGTCGCCTGAAGCTTTCTTT. It translates to CASSLMTGSPEAFF.

The CDR3 sequence is CAISEGEITGETQYF. CDR3 coding DNA: TGTGCCATCAGTGAGGGGGAGATAACAGGGGAGACCCAGTACTTC. The V call is TRBV10-3, the J call TRBJ2-5; D might be TRBD1 (6 bases). CDR3 size: 15 residues. Germline lookup yields CDR1 ENHRY and CDR2 SYGVKD. V lost 2 bases and J lost 5, with 15 bases in between.

This clone was seen only a few times. The germline gene is not matched at one end of the junction; a read error may be the cause. The J gene is TRBJ2-2, the V gene TRBV7-7; weak D call: TRBD1 (5 bases). The CDR3 spans 14 residues. The V gene's germline CDR1 is SSHAT and CDR2 FNYEAQ (reference sequence). DNA of the CDR3: TGTGCTAGCAGCTTAGCTGGGGCAGGCGGGGAGCTGTTTTTT. Protein: CASSLAGAGGELFF. The full variable domain, completed using reference TRBV7-7 and TRBJ2-2, is GAGVSQSPRYKVTKRGQDVTLRCDPISSHATLYWYQQALGQGPEFLTYFNYEAQPDKSGLPSDRFSAERPEGSISTLTIQRTEQRDSAMYRCASSLAGAGGELFFGEGSRLTVL.

The chain links TRBV5-1 to TRBJ1-1, with TRBD1 as a possible D gene (5 bases). Trimming pared 3 bases from V and 2 bases from J, leaving 14 bases between. The CDR3 is 15 residues long. Germline V lookup: CDR1 SGHRS, CDR2 YFSETQ. The CDR3 nucleotides read TGCGCCAGCAGCTCCAATGGACAAACCAACACTGAAGCTTTCTTT. Translated: CASSSNGQTNTEAFF.

V and J are TRBV27 and TRBJ2-3; D remains unclear. V was cut by 3 bases and J by 5 bases, with 3 bases left in between. The CDR3 extends over 11 amino acids. Germline loops: CDR1 MNHEY, CDR2 SMNVEV (reference sequence). CDR3 region: CASSFQDTQYF. DNA for the CDR3: TGTGCCAGCAGTTTCCAAGATACGCAGTATTTT.

The chain combines TRBV5-6 with TRBJ2-1, with 8 bases aligning to TRBD2. V was pared by 4 bases and J by 0 bases, with 3 bases of the junction left unmatched. The CDR3 runs 15 residues. Germline V lookup: CDR1 SGHDT, CDR2 YYEEEE. For the CDR3, the DNA is TGTGCCAGCAGCGAAACTAGCGGCTCCTACAATGAGCAGTTCTTC. Its translation: CASSETSGSYNEQFF.

This clone was seen a few times. The V gene is TRBV25-1, the J gene TRBJ1-5, with TRBD1 identical over 7 bases. The CDR3 covers 14 residues. Germline assignment: CDR1 MGHDK and CDR2 SYGVNS. V lost 5 bases and J lost 7; bases outside the gene matches: 8. CDR3: CASSQQGTLQPQHF. CDR3 nucleotide sequence: TGTGCCAGCAGTCAACAGGGGACTCTACAGCCCCAGCATTTT.

The genes are TRBV10-3 and TRBJ1-2; the D is unclear. V lost 3 bases to trimming and J lost 8 bases, with 7 bases between them. CDR1 is ENHRY, CDR2 SYGVKD, per germline. The CDR3 extends over 11 amino acids. The CDR3 DNA follows: TGTGCCATCAGTGACGGGGAAGGCTACACCTTC. Encoded protein: CAISDGEGYTF.

The chain recombines TRBV11-2 with TRBJ2-7, with D perhaps matching TRBD1 (6 bases). This CDR3 spans 14 amino acids. Trimming cost V 0 bases and J 3 bases, with 9 bases left between them. CDR1 and CDR2 from the germline V gene are SGHAT and FQNNGV. CDR3 DNA sequence: TGTGCCAGCAGCTTAGACTGGGGGCTCTACGAGCAGTACTTC. It encodes CASSLDWGLYEQYF.